This record covers a single T cell receptor (beta chain). The data stem from a study of blood T cell repertoires in COVID-19. Study in general: There were acute and convalescent COVID-19 samples, and they came from the United States, Italy and Spain.

The length of the CDR3 is 16 residues. V was cut by 0 bases and J by 0 bases, with 9 bases left in between. Germline assignment: CDR1 SGHNT and CDR2 YYREEE (reference sequence). Profiled with immunoSEQ multiplex PCR; TCRdb holds only in-frame clones, not every one. The repertoire holds about 110,000 clones, with under 85% as singletons. V gene TRBV5-4 combines with J gene TRBJ1-4, with a tentative D call TRBD1 (5 bases). The receptor comes from a woman aged 55-75 years with acute or convalescent COVID-19. Specimen: peripheral blood. In nucleotides, the CDR3 is TGTGCCAGCAGCTTGGCCTCGGGGGCAACTAATGAAAAACTGTTTTTT. This codes for CASSLASGATNEKLFF.